This T cell receptor (beta chain) was documented in a study of OX40 agonist ivuxolimab in advanced cancers. Study background: Ivuxolimab is a fully human IgG2 antibody that activates OX40 (CD134). One patient with hepatocellular carcinoma and two with cutaneous melanoma, three in all, had partial responses.

The assay was immunoSEQ multiplex PCR, and TCRdb's table has in-frame clones only and misses some. The table shows tens of thousands of clones, with 88% occurring only once. Anyone with autoimmune disease history or systemic immunosuppression was excluded. Findings and limits, study-wide: More expanded clones were found, on average, in CD8+ than in CD4+ T cells.

Comments on this clone: Its antigen is unidentified.

V lost 7 bases, J lost 4 bases, and 10 bases lay in between. This CDR3 is 12 amino acids long. Germline CDR1 and CDR2: SQVTM and ANQGSEA. The source material was CD4+ or CD8+ T cells sorted from blood, sampled in a trial of the OX40 agonist ivuxolimab. The chain joins TRBV29-1 to TRBJ2-2; D assignment may be TRBD1 or TRBD2 (5 bases each). The clonotype comes from an adult with an advanced solid tumor such as melanoma, head and neck, liver or kidney cancer. In nucleotides, the CDR3 is TGCAGCGGCTGGGACGTCACCGGGGAGCTGTTTTTT. Its protein product is CSGWDVTGELFF.